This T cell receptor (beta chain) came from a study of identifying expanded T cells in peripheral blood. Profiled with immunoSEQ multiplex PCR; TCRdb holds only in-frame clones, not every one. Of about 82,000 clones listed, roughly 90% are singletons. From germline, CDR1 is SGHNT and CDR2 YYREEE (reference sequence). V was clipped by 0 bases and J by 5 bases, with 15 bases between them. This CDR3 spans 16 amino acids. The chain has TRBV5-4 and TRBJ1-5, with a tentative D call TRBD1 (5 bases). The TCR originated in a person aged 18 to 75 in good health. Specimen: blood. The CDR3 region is CASSLGPGRGDQPQHF. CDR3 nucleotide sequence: TGTGCCAGCAGCTTGGGCCCGGGGAGAGGGGATCAGCCCCAGCATTTT.